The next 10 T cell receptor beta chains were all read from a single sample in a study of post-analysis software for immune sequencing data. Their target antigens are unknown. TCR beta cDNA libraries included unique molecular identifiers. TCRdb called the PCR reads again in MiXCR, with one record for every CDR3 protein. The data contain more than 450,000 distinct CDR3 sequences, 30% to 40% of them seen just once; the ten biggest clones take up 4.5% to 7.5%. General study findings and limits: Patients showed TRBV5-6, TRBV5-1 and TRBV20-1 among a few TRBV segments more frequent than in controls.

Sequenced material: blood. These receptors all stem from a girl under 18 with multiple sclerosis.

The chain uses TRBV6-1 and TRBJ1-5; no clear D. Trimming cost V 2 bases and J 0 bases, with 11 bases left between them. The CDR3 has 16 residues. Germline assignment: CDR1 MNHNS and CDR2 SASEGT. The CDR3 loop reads CASSELGGYSNQPQHF. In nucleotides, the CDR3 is TGTGCCAGCAGTGAATTGGGCGGATATAGCAATCAGCCCCAGCATTTT.

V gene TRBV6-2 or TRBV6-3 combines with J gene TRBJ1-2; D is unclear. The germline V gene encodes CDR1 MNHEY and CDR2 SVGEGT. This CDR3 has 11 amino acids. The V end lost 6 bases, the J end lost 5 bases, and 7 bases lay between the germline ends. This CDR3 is CASRQSYGYTF. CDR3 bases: TGTGCCAGCAGACAGTCATATGGCTACACCTTC.

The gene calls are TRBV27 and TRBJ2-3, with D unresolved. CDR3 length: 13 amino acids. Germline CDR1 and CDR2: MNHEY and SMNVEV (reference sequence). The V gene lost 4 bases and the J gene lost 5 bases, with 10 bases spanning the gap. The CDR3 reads CASSYPDKDTQYF. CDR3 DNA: TGTGCCAGCAGTTACCCAGACAAAGATACGCAGTATTTT.

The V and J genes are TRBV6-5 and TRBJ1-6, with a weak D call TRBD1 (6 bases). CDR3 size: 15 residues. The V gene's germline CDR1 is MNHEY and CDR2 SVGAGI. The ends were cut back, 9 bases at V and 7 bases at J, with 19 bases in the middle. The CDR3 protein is CASSLGGRLNSPLHF. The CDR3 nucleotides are TGTGCCAGTAGCCTGGGGGGGCGACTAAATTCACCCCTCCACTTT.

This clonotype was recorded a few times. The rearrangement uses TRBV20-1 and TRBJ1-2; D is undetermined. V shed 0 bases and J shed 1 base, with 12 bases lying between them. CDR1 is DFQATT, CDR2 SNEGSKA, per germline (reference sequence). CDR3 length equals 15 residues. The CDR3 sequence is CSARDLVTVNYGYTF. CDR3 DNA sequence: TGCAGTGCTAGAGATCTTGTCACCGTTAACTATGGCTACACCTTC.

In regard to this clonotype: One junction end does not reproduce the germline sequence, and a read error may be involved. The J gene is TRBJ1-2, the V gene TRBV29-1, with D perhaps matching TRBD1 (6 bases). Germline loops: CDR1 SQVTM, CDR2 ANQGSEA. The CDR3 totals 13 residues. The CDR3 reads CSVGNRANCGYTF. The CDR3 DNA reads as TGCAGCGTTGGAAACAGGGCGAACTGTGGCTACACCTTC. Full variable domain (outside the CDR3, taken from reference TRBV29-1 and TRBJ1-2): SAVISQKPSRDICQRGTSLTIQCQVDSQVTMMFWYRQQPGQSLTLIATANQGSEATYESGFVIDKFPISRPNLTFSTLTVSNMSPEDSSIYLCSVGNRANCGYTFGSGTRLTVV.

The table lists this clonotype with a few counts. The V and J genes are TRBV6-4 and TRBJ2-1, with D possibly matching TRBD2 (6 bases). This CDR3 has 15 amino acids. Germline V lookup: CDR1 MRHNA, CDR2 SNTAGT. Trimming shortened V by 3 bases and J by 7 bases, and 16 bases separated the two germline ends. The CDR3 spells CASSEGGFGWNEQFF. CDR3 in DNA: TGTGCCAGCAGTGAGGGAGGATTTGGTTGGAATGAGCAGTTCTTC.

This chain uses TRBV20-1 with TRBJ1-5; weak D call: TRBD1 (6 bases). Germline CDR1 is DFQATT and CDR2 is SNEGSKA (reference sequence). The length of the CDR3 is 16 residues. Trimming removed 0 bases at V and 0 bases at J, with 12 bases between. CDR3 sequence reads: CSARDGDNYSNQPQHF. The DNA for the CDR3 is TGCAGTGCTAGAGATGGGGACAACTATAGCAATCAGCCCCAGCATTTT.

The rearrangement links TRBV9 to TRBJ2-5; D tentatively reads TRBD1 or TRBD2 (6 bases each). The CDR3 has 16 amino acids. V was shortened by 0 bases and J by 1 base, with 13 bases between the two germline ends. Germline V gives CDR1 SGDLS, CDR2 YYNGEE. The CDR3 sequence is CASSVEGGGLQETQYF. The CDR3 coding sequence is TGTGCCAGCAGCGTAGAAGGAGGGGGGCTCCAAGAGACCCAGTACTTC.

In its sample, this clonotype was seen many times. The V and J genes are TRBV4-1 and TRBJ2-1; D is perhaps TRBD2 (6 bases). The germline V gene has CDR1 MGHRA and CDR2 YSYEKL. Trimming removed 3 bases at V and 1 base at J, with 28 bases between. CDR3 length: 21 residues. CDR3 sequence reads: CASSHLLVNPSGVGSYNEQFF. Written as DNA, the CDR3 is TGCGCCAGCAGCCATCTGCTGGTCAACCCATCGGGGGTGGGTTCCTACAATGAGCAGTTCTTC.